This T cell receptor (beta chain) was identified in a study of blood T cell repertoires in COVID-19. As originally analysed: Reference gene primer amplification in the assay estimated nucleated cell counts. Method: immunoSEQ multiplex PCR; TCRdb's copy keeps in-frame clones and lacks some. D and trimming come from the DNA, and the V and J calls and clone size come from that table. The sample lists about 380,000 clones, less than 85% occurring once. Trimming cost V 4 bases and J 4 bases; bases outside gene matches: 3. The CDR3 length is 14 residues. The germline CDR1 and CDR2 sequences are LGHNA and YNFKEQ.

This TCR derives from a woman aged 18-29 years with acute or convalescent COVID-19. The J gene is TRBJ1-5, the V gene TRBV4-2, with 8 bases aligning to TRBD1. Sequenced sample: peripheral blood. The DNA of the CDR3 is TGTGCCAGCAGCCCCCGACAGGGGAATCAGCCCCAGCATTTT. Its protein product is CASSPRQGNQPQHF.